This T cell receptor (beta chain) was documented in a study of patients and donors after allogeneic stem cell transplantation. TCRdb re-called the RT-PCR reads through MiXCR, storing one row per CDR3 protein. The profile shows about a million distinct CDR3 sequences, under 20% of them singletons. V was shortened by 1 base and J by 7 bases, with 8 bases between the two germline ends. This CDR3 is built from 13 residues. Per the germline V gene, CDR1 is LGHNA and CDR2 is YSLEER. Sequences were obtained from blood, either unsorted or a sorted T cell fraction (not recorded which). The chain carries TRBV4-3 and TRBJ2-1; D is ambiguous. The source of this sequence is a human donor who was either an allogeneic HSCT recipient or a stem cell or donor lymphocyte infusion donor (not recorded which). It is not recorded whose cells these are; they may come from a transplant donor. This CDR3 reads CASSQGDINEQFF. Here the CDR3 DNA reads TGCGCCAGCAGCCAAGGCGATATTAATGAGCAGTTCTTC.